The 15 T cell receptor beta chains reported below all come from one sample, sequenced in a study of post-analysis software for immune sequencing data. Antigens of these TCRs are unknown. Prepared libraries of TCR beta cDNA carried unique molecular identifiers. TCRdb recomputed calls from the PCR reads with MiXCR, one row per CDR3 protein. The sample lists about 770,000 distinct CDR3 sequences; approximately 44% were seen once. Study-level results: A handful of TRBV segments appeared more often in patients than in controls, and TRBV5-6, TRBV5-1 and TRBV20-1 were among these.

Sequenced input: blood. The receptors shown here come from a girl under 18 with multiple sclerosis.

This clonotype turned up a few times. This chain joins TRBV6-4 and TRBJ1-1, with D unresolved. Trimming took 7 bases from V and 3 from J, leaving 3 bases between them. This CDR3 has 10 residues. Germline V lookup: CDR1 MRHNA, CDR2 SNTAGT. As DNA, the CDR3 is TGTGCCAGCAAAGACACTGAAGCTTTCTTT. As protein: CASKDTEAFF.

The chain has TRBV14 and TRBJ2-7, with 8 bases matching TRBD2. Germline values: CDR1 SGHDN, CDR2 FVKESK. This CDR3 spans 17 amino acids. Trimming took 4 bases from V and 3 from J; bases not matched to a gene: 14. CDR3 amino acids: CASSPSEGGLVIYEQYF. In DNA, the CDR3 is TGTGCCAGCAGCCCTTCCGAAGGGGGACTAGTTATCTACGAGCAGTACTTC.

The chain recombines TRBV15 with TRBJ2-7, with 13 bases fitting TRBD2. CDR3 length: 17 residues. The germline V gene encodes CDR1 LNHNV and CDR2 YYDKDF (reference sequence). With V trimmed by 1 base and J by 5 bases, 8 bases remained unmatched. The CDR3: CATSRVFGTSGTHEQYF. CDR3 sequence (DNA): TGTGCCACCAGCAGAGTGTTTGGGACTAGCGGGACCCACGAGCAGTACTTC.

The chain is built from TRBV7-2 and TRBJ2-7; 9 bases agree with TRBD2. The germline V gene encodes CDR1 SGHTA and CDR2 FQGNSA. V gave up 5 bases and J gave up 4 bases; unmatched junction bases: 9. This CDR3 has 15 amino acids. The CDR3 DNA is TGTGCCAGCAGCGATCCGGGACTAGCCATTTACGAGCAGTACTTC. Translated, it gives CASSDPGLAIYEQYF.

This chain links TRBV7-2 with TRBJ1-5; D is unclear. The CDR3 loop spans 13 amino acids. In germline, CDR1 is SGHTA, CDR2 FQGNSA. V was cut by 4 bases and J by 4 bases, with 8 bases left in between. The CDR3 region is CASSSDPNQPQHF. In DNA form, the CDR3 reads TGTGCCAGCAGCTCCGACCCGAATCAGCCCCAGCATTTT.

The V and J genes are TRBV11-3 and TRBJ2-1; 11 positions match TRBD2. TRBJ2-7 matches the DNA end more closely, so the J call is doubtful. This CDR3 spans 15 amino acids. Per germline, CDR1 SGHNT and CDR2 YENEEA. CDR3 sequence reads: CASSQGTSGYNEQYF. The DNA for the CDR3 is TGTGCCAGCAGCCAAGGGACTAGCGGTTACAATGAGCAGTACTTC.

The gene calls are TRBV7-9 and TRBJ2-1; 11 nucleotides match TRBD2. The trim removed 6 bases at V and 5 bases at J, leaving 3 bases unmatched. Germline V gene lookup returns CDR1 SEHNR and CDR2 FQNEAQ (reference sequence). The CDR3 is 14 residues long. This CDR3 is CASRLAGVHNEQFF. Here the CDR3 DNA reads TGTGCCAGCAGACTAGCGGGAGTGCACAATGAGCAGTTCTTC.

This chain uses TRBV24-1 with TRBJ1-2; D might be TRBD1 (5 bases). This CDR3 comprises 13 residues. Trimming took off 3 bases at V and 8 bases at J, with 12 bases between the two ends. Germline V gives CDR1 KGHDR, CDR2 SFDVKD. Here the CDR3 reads CATSDGGRGGYTF. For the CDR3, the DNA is TGTGCCACCAGTGATGGGGGGAGAGGAGGCTACACCTTC.

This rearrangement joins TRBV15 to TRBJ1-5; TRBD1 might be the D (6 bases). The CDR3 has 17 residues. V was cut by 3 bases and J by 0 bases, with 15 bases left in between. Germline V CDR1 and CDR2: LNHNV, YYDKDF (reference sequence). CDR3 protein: CATSSWRGTNSNQPQHF. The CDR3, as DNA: TGTGCCACCAGCAGCTGGAGGGGGACAAATAGCAATCAGCCCCAGCATTTT.

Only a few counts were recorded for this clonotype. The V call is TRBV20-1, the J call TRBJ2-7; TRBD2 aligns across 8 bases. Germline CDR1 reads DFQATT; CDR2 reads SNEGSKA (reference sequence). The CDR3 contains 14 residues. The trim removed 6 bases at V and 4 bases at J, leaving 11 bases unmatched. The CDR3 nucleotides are TGCAGTGCCATCAGCGGGAGACTAACTTACGAGCAGTACTTC. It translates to CSAISGRLTYEQYF.

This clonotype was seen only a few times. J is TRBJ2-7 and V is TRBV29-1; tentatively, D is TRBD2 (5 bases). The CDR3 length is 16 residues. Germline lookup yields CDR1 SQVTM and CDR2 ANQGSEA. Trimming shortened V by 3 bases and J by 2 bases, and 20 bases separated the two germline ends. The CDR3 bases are TGCAGCGTTGAGTATTACGGCGGAGGCATGACCTACGAGCAGTACTTC. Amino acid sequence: CSVEYYGGGMTYEQYF.

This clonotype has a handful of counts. CDR3 bases: TGCGCCAGCAGCTTGGCAGGAGCGGGAGCGCGGGAGACCCAGTACTTC. Its protein product is CASSLAGAGARETQYF. V and J are TRBV5-1 and TRBJ2-5, with TRBD2 identical over 8 bases. Germline trimming cut 0 bases from V and 5 bases from J; bases unmatched to any gene: 9. The CDR3 length is 16 residues. Germline V gene lookup returns CDR1 SGHRS and CDR2 YFSETQ.

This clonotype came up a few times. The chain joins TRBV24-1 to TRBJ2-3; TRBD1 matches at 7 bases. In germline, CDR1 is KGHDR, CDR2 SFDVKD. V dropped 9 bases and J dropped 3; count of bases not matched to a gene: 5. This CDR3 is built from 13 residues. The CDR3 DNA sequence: TGTGCCACCCGGGACAGTTGGACAGATACGCAGTATTTT. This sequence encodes CATRDSWTDTQYF.

The CDR3 bases are TGTGCCACCAGCGGGTACTTAGCGGTCCCCGCGGCTACGCAGTATTTT. Residues: CATSGYLAVPAATQYF. This chain links TRBV15 with TRBJ2-3; possibly TRBD2 for D (6 bases). Trimming stripped 5 bases from V and 8 bases from J, with 23 bases between. CDR3 length: 16 amino acids. CDR1 and CDR2 (germline): LNHNV, YYDKDF (reference sequence).

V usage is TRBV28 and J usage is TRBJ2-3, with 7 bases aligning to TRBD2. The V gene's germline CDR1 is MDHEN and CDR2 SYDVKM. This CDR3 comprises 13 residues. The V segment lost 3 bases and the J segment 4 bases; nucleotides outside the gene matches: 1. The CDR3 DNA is TGTGCCAGCAGTTTCGGGAGGTCAGATACGCAGTATTTT. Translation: CASSFGRSDTQYF.